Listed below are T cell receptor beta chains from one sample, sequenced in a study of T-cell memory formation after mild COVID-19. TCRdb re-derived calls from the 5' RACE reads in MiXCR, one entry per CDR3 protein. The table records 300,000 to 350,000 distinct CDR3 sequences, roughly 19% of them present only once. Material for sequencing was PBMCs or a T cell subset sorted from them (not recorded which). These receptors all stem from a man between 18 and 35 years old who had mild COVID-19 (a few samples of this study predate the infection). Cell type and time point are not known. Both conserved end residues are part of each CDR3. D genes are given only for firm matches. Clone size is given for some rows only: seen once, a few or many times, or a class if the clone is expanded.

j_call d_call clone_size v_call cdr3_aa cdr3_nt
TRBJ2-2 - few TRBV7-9 CASSRDINTGELFF TGTGCCAGCAGCCGGGACATTAACACCGGGGAGCTGTTTTTT
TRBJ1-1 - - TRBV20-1 CSARDYRSDTEAFF TGCAGTGCTAGGGACTACCGGAGTGACACTGAAGCTTTCTTT
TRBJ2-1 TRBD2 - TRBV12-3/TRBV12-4 CASRTTSGGDNEQFF TGTGCCAGCAGGACGACTAGCGGGGGGGACAATGAGCAGTTCTTC
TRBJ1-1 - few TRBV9 CASSVSTTNTEAFF TGTGCCAGCAGCGTAAGTACAACTAACACTGAAGCTTTCTTT
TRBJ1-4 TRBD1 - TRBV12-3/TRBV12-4 CASSPRTGDGKLFF TGTGCCAGCAGTCCCAGGACAGGGGATGGAAAACTGTTTTTT
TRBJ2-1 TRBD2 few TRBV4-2 CASSQELDGGGSYNEQFF TGTGCCAGCAGCCAAGAATTGGACGGGGGGGGATCCTACAATGAGCAGTTCTTC
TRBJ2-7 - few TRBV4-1 CASSRLGQSSYEQYF TGCGCCAGCAGCCGCCTAGGACAGAGCTCCTACGAGCAGTACTTC
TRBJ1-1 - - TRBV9 CASSPTGGSTEAFF TGTGCCAGCAGCCCAACGGGGGGGAGCACTGAAGCTTTCTTT
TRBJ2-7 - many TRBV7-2 CASSPDGPVEQYF TGTGCCAGCAGCCCCGACGGTCCGGTCGAGCAGTACTTC
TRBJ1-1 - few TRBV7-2 CASSFDTEAFF TGTGCCAGCAGCTTTGACACTGAAGCTTTCTTT
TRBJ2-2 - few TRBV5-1 CASSLIRGTGELFF TGCGCCAGCAGCTTGATCAGGGGCACCGGGGAGCTGTTTTTT
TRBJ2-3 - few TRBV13 CASSFPGDTQYF TGTGCCAGCAGCTTTCCCGGAGATACGCAGTATTTT
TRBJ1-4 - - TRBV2 CASSERQSNEKLFF TGTGCCAGCAGTGAGCGGCAGTCTAATGAAAAACTGTTTTTT
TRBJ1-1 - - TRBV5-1 CASSVRGENTEAFF TGCGCCAGCAGCGTCAGGGGCGAGAACACTGAAGCTTTCTTT
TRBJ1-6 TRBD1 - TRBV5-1 CASSSNTGERTLHF TGCGCCAGCAGCTCCAACACAGGGGAAAGGACCCTCCACTTT
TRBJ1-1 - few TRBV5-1 CASSWGRTVNTEAFF TGCGCCAGCAGCTGGGGGAGGACAGTAAACACTGAAGCTTTCTTT
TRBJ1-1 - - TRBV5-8 CASSFPTMNTEAFF TGTGCCAGCAGCTTTCCGACAATGAACACTGAAGCTTTCTTT
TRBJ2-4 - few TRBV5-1 CASRPVRGIQYF TGCGCCAGCAGGCCGGTGCGTGGCATTCAGTACTTC
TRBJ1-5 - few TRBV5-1 CASSLRPSNQPQHF TGCGCCAGCAGCTTGAGACCCAGCAATCAGCCCCAGCATTTT
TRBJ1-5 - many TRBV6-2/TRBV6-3 CASSQASAGMNQPQHF TGTGCCAGCAGCCAAGCTTCGGCAGGGATGAATCAGCCCCAGCATTTT
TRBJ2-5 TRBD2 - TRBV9 CASSVPPSGIETQYF TGTGCCAGCAGCGTTCCCCCTAGCGGTATAGAGACCCAGTACTTC
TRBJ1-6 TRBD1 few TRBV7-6 CASSRQGNSPLHF TGTGCCAGCAGCCGACAGGGTAATTCACCCCTCCACTTT
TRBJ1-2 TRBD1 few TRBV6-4 CASRGTDYGYTF TGTGCCAGCAGGGGGACAGACTATGGCTACACCTTC
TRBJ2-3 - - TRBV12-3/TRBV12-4 CASSPRAPPSTDTQYF TGTGCCAGCAGTCCCCGGGCTCCTCCTAGCACAGATACGCAGTATTTT
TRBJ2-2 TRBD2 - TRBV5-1 CASSLLAGATGELFF TGCGCCAGCAGCTTGCTAGCGGGGGCCACCGGGGAGCTGTTTTTT
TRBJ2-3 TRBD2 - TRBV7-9 CASSSLSGGITDTQYF TGTGCCAGCAGCTCCTTGAGCGGGGGGATCACAGATACGCAGTATTTT
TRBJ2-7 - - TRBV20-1 CSASHWGYGTYEQYF TGCAGTGCTAGCCACTGGGGGTATGGGACTTACGAGCAGTACTTC
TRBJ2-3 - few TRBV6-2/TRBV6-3 CASSYRRSDTQYF TGTGCCAGCAGTTACCGACGATCAGATACGCAGTATTTT
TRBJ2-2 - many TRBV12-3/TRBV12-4 CASSLEGTGELFF TGTGCCAGCAGTTTAGAAGGGACCGGGGAGCTGTTTTTT
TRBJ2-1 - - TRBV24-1 CATSGPDRSPYNEQFF TGTGCCACCAGTGGACCAGACAGGAGCCCCTACAATGAGCAGTTCTTC
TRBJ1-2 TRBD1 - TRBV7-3 CASSFDGQEFYGYTF TGTGCCAGCAGCTTTGACGGACAGGAGTTCTATGGCTACACCTTC
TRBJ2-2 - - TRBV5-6 CASSPGVGELFF TGTGCCAGCAGCCCTGGTGTGGGGGAGCTGTTTTTT
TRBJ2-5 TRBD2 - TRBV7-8 CASSSAGEETQYF TGTGCCAGCAGCTCAGCGGGAGAAGAGACCCAGTACTTC
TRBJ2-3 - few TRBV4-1 CASSQVGTSTRDTQYF TGCGCCAGCAGCCAAGTAGGGACAAGTACCAGGGATACGCAGTATTTT
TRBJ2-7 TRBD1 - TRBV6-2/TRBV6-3 CASSFRQGSYEQYF TGTGCCAGCAGTTTCCGACAGGGCTCCTACGAGCAGTACTTC
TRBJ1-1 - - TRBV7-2 CASSLVGALNTEAFF TGTGCCAGCAGCTTAGTAGGGGCCCTGAACACTGAAGCTTTCTTT
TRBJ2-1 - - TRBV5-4 CATTPGAPYNEQFF TGTGCCACCACGCCAGGGGCTCCCTACAATGAGCAGTTCTTC
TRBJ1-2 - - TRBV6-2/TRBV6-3 CASSYSEREAYYGYTF TGTGCCAGCAGTTACTCGGAGAGGGAGGCGTACTATGGCTACACCTTC
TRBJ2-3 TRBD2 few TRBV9 CASSLQELAGPTDTQYF TGTGCCAGCAGCCTCCAGGAGCTAGCGGGGCCCACAGATACGCAGTATTTT
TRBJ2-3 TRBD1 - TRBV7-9 CASSLSTGTDTQYF TGTGCCAGCAGCCTATCGACAGGGACAGATACGCAGTATTTT
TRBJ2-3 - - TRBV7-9 CASSLALVLGTQYF TGTGCCAGCAGCTTAGCCCTCGTCTTGGGCACGCAGTATTTT
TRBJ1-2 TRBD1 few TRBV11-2 CASSRQGGQGAGYGYTF TGTGCCAGCAGCCGCCAGGGGGGTCAGGGGGCTGGCTATGGCTACACCTTC
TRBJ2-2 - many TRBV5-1 CASSAPTSNTGELFF TGCGCCAGCAGTGCTCCAACCTCGAACACCGGGGAGCTGTTTTTT
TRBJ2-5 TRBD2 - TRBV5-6 CASSLASSSGGETQYF TGTGCCAGCAGCTTGGCCTCTTCTAGCGGGGGAGAGACCCAGTACTTC
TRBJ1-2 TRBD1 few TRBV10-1 CASRNRGKVDGYTF TGCGCCAGCAGGAACAGGGGAAAAGTGGATGGCTACACCTTC
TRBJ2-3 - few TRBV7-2 CASSHGADTQYF TGTGCCAGCAGCCACGGGGCAGATACGCAGTATTTT
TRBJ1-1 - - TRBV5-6 CASSLSGAREEAFF TGTGCCAGCAGCTTGAGTGGGGCCAGGGAGGAAGCTTTCTTT
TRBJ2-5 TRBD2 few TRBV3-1 CASSPGRSGASETQYF TGTGCCAGCAGCCCGGGGAGAAGCGGGGCCTCGGAGACCCAGTACTTC
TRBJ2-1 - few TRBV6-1 CASSLHYSSYNEQFF TGTGCCAGCAGCCTACACTACTCGTCCTACAATGAGCAGTTCTTC
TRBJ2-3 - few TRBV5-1 CASRRDVTADTQYF TGCGCCAGCAGGCGGGACGTGACGGCGGATACGCAGTATTTT
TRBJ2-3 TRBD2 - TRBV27 CASRKLGLAGGFTDTQYF TGTGCCAGCAGGAAGTTGGGACTAGCGGGGGGGTTCACAGATACGCAGTATTTT
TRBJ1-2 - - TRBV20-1 CSATEGRAYGYTF TGCAGTGCTACCGAAGGCCGGGCCTATGGCTACACCTTC
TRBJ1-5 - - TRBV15 CATSRGRGGQPQHF TGTGCCACCAGCAGAGGCAGGGGCGGCCAGCCCCAGCATTTT
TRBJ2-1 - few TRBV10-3 CAIGAPQFF TGTGCCATCGGGGCCCCCCAGTTCTTC
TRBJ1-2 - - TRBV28 CATMGMTFQVYTF TGTGCCACCATGGGTATGACGTTTCAGGTCTACACCTTC